This TCR beta chain was sequenced for a study of somatic mutations in cytotoxic T cells in rheumatoid arthritis. At the level of the study: Patient blood, over 25 ml in EDTA, was obtained immediately after diagnosis and prior to the start of any treatment. The researchers flow-sorted some T-cell populations stained with V beta antibodies and got nearly 100% purity, and these included V beta1+ cells sequenced for TCRB.

Assay: immunoSEQ multiplex PCR; the TCRdb copy retains only in-frame clones and omits some. The top ten clones hold 28% of a sample with about 18,000 clones, 65% to 80% of them seen once. This clone was counted a few times. Germline CDR1 and CDR2: LNHDA and SQIVND (reference sequence). Trimming took off 1 base at V and 6 bases at J, with 7 bases between the two ends. The CDR3 length is 13 residues. The chain links TRBV19 to TRBJ1-5; D gene uncertain. The sample consisted of CD8+ T cells sorted from blood. This TCR was sampled from an adult with rheumatoid arthritis. This CDR3 is CASSIGGGQPQHF. DNA for the CDR3: TGTGCCAGTAGTATAGGTGGCGGTCAGCCCCAGCATTTT.